This is a list of T cell receptor beta chains from one sample in a study of blood T cell repertoires in COVID-19. This table comes from immunoSEQ multiplex PCR, and its TCRdb copy is limited to in-frame clones, with some not included. In the table there are about 250,000 clones, 88% of which are singletons. Material for sequencing was PBMCs or T cells enriched from blood (not recorded which). The receptor source for this set is a woman in her forties or fifties who had recovered from COVID-19. The CDR3 runs from the conserved cysteine through the conserved F or W. The D gene is left open where the match is weak. For some rows the clone size is stated as once, few or many, or as a class when expanded; others skip it.

v_call,cdr3_length,j_call,clone_size,d_call,cdr3_nt,cdr3_aa
TRBV5-5,14,TRBJ1-1,NA,NA,TGTGCCAGCAGCTCGACAGTGAGGAACACTGAAGCTTTCTTT,CASSSTVRNTEAFF
TRBV28,16,TRBJ2-5,NA,TRBD2,TGTGCCAGCAGGTCGACTAGCGGGAGTAACCAAGAGACCCAGTACTTC,CASRSTSGSNQETQYF
TRBV5-6,13,TRBJ2-7,NA,TRBD1,TGTGCCAGCAGCCCTGGGACAGCCTACGAGCAGTACTTC,CASSPGTAYEQYF
TRBV6-5,14,TRBJ1-4,NA,NA,TGTGCCAGCAGTTACGCGGTGGGAGGCCGAAAACTGTTTTTT,CASSYAVGGRKLFF
TRBV9,14,TRBJ1-2,NA,NA,TGTGCCAGCAGCCAACAGGGAGGGATCTTAGGCTACACCTTC,CASSQQGGILGYTF
TRBV7-9,14,TRBJ2-2,NA,NA,TGTGCCAGGGTCGTACTAGACAACACCGGGGAGCTGTTTTTT,CARVVLDNTGELFF
TRBV28,13,TRBJ2-5,NA,NA,TGTGCCAGCAGTTTATCTAGCAAAGAGACCCAGTACTTC,CASSLSSKETQYF
TRBV28,16,TRBJ2-7,NA,TRBD2,TGTGCCAGCAGTTTCCAAGCGGGAGCTACCTCCTACGAGCAGTACTTC,CASSFQAGATSYEQYF
TRBV6-2/TRBV6-3,16,TRBJ1-1,NA,NA,TGTGCCAGCAGCGAGAGGTCTTATCCGCCGGAAATTGAAGCTTTCTTT,CASSERSYPPEIEAFF
TRBV5-1,16,TRBJ2-3,NA,TRBD2,TGCGCCAGCAGCTCCGGGTCTAGCGGGATCACAGATACGCAGTATTTT,CASSSGSSGITDTQYF
TRBV18,13,TRBJ1-6,NA,NA,TGTGCCAGCTCACTTAGTCTCGGGGGTACCCTCCACTTT,CASSLSLGGTLHF
TRBV5-1,15,TRBJ2-5,NA,NA,TGCGCCAGCAGCACCTCCGGGACATCCCAAGAGACCCAGTACTTC,CASSTSGTSQETQYF
TRBV9,12,TRBJ2-2,NA,NA,TGTGCCAGCAGCGGAGGGTCCGGGGAGCTGTTTTTT,CASSGGSGELFF
TRBV18,13,TRBJ2-1,NA,NA,TGTGCCAGCTCACCTGACGGGTTCTATGAGCAGTTCTTC,CASSPDGFYEQFF
TRBV30,18,TRBJ2-4,NA,NA,TGTGCCTGGAATTACATAGGGGGGGGTCCCCTAGCCAAAAACATTCAGTACTTC,CAWNYIGGGPLAKNIQYF
TRBV12-5,13,TRBJ1-5,NA,NA,TGTGCTAGTGGCCCCGGAGGCAATCAGCCCCAGCATTTT,CASGPGGNQPQHF
TRBV9,14,TRBJ1-3,once,TRBD1,TGTGCCAGCAGCGATCCGGGACAGAGAAACACCATATATTTT,CASSDPGQRNTIYF
TRBV5-4,15,TRBJ2-7,NA,NA,TGTGCCAGCAGCCCCATGGGCTCGAACTCCTACGAGCAGTACTTC,CASSPMGSNSYEQYF
TRBV28,15,TRBJ2-1,NA,TRBD2,TGTGCCAGCAGTACGGGACTACCTACACACAATGAGCAGTTCTTC,CASSTGLPTHNEQFF
TRBV28,15,TRBJ2-5,NA,TRBD1,TGTGCCAGCAGCTCCACAGGGGCGGGCCAAGAGACCCAGTACTTC,CASSSTGAGQETQYF
TRBV4-1,15,TRBJ1-4,NA,NA,TGCGCCAGCAGCCAAAGCGACGCCGGGGGAGAAAAACTGTTTTTT,CASSQSDAGGEKLFF
TRBV7-2,13,TRBJ2-1,NA,NA,TGTGCCAGCACTACGAACTCCTACAATGAGCAGTTCTTC,CASTTNSYNEQFF
TRBV5-6,14,TRBJ2-1,NA,TRBD2,TGTGCCAGCAGCTTGGGTGCGGGAGGGGATGAGCAGTTCTTC,CASSLGAGGDEQFF
TRBV30,14,TRBJ1-1,NA,NA,TGTGCCTGGAGACCTGACAGGTTGAACACTGAAGCTTTCTTT,CAWRPDRLNTEAFF